The 30 T cell receptor beta chains presented below share a single source sample, sequenced in a study of cytomegalovirus exposure and HLA in healthy donors. Both 60 Vbeta primers and 13 Jbeta primers went into the PCR. Profiled with immunoSEQ multiplex PCR; TCRdb holds only in-frame clones, not every one. This sample has under 200,000 clones, with over 75% found just once. The material sequenced was PBMCs. The receptors come from a woman between 45 and 60 years old in good health and CMV-seronegative.

V gene TRBV4-2 combines with J gene TRBJ2-2; 11 bases align to TRBD2. Germline CDR1 reads LGHNA; CDR2 reads YNFKEQ. The junction had 12 bases not matched to a gene; V was cut back by 3 bases and J by 3 bases. CDR3 length: 19 amino acids. The CDR3 nucleotides are TGTGCCAGCAGCCAGATATTAGCGGGAGGGCCTGAGGACACCGGGGAGCTGTTTTTT. Its translation: CASSQILAGGPEDTGELFF.

The chain's CDR3 is CATTWAGGNTDTQYF. CDR3 sequence (DNA): TGTGCCACCACTTGGGCGGGAGGGAACACAGATACGCAGTATTTT. This chain links TRBV10-3 with TRBJ2-3, with 9 positions matching TRBD2. The CDR3 totals 15 residues. Looked up from germline, CDR1 is ENHRY and CDR2 is SYGVKD. Losses at the gene ends were 10 bases for V and 2 bases for J; bases not matched to a gene: 10.

The V gene is TRBV7-2, the J gene TRBJ2-7, with 7 positions matching TRBD1. Germline lookup yields CDR1 SGHTA and CDR2 FQGNSA. The CDR3 loop spans 13 amino acids. The V and J ends lost 5 bases and 5 bases, in that order; junction bases with no gene match: 6. The CDR3 spells CASSRQGGNEQYF. CDR3 coding DNA: TGTGCCAGCAGCCGACAGGGCGGCAACGAGCAGTACTTC.

This rearrangement joins TRBV5-6 to TRBJ2-7; a possible D gene is TRBD1 (7 bases). Germline V gene lookup returns CDR1 SGHDT and CDR2 YYEEEE. Trimming cost V 1 base and J 6 bases, with 17 bases left between them. There are 15 residues in the CDR3. CDR3: CASSLWGGGGVEQYF. CDR3 nucleotides: TGTGCCAGCAGCTTGTGGGGCGGAGGGGGCGTCGAGCAGTACTTC.

This rearrangement joins TRBV19 to TRBJ2-3, with TRBD1 identical over 9 bases. This CDR3 has 16 residues. The J segment lost 6 bases and the V segment lost 6 bases, leaving 13 bases of the junction unmatched. Germline lookup yields CDR1 LNHDA and CDR2 SQIVND (reference sequence). CDR3 sequence (DNA): TGTGCCAGTAGAAACCCGGGACAGGGTAGTAGCGATACGCAGTATTTT. This gives the protein CASRNPGQGSSDTQYF.

The chain is built from TRBV5-1 and TRBJ1-4, with D possibly being TRBD1 (6 bases). V dropped 0 bases and J dropped 7 bases, with 10 bases sitting between them. The CDR3 totals 14 residues. In germline, CDR1 is SGHRS, CDR2 YFSETQ. CDR3 coding DNA: TGCGCCAGCAGCTTGGGGGGGACACTTGAAAAACTGTTTTTT. This gives the protein CASSLGGTLEKLFF.

V gene TRBV28 combines with J gene TRBJ2-1, with 11 bases identical to TRBD1. CDR1 MDHEN and CDR2 SYDVKM come from the germline V gene. The CDR3 runs to 16 residues. The junction had 7 bases not matched to a gene; V was cut back by 3 bases and J by 6 bases. CDR3 in DNA: TGTGCCAGCAGTTTGTTGGAGGGACAGGGGGTCAATGAGCAGTTCTTC. Translated: CASSLLEGQGVNEQFF.

CDR3 residues: CASSSGLASTDTQYF. The CDR3 DNA reads as TGTGCCAGCAGCTCGGGACTAGCGAGCACAGATACGCAGTATTTT. The chain joins TRBV5-6 to TRBJ2-3; 10 nucleotides align to TRBD2. The CDR3 has 15 amino acids. J gave up 0 bases and V 3 bases, and 1 base lay outside the gene matches. Germline V gene data show CDR1 as SGHDT and CDR2 as YYEEEE. Based on the CDR3 plus reference TRBV5-6 and TRBJ2-3, the full variable domain is DAGVTQSPTHLIKTRGQQVTLRCSPKSGHDTVSWYQQALGQGPQFIFQYYEEEERQRGNFPDRFSGHQFPNYSSELNVNALLLGDSALYLCASSSGLASTDTQYFGPGTRLTVL.

V and J are TRBV5-8 and TRBJ2-5; tentative D call: TRBD1 (5 bases). Trimming took off 4 bases at V and 7 bases at J, with 14 bases between the two ends. Per germline, CDR1 SGHTS and CDR2 YDEGEE. The CDR3 runs to 13 residues. The CDR3 loop is CASSPDTDWTQYF. As DNA, the CDR3 is TGTGCCAGCAGCCCGGACACTGATTGGACCCAGTACTTC.

V is TRBV6-6 and J is TRBJ2-3; 10 bases align to TRBD2. V shed 10 bases and J 3 bases; nucleotides not matched to a gene: 13. The CDR3 consists of 16 residues. Germline CDR1 is MNHNY and CDR2 is SVGAGI (reference sequence). As DNA, the CDR3 is TGTGCCACCAGAGATAGCAGCGGGAGGGCAACAGATACGCAGTATTTT. Translated: CATRDSSGRATDTQYF.

This clone is a singleton in its sample. The chain links TRBV5-1 to TRBJ2-5; D unresolved. The CDR3 length is 12 residues. Germline V CDR1 and CDR2: SGHRS, YFSETQ. The V end was cut by 7 bases, the J end by 1 base, with 8 bases between. In nucleotides, the CDR3 is TGCGCCAGCTTCCAGGTCCAAGAGACCCAGTACTTC. Amino acids: CASFQVQETQYF.

The chain is built from TRBV29-1 and TRBJ1-1; the D gene is possibly TRBD1 (6 bases). From germline, CDR1 is SQVTM and CDR2 ANQGSEA. V lost 3 bases to trimming and J lost 1 base, with 12 bases between them. There are 14 residues in the CDR3. CDR3 protein: CSVERTATNTEAFF. In DNA, the CDR3 is TGCAGCGTTGAGCGGACAGCTACGAACACTGAAGCTTTCTTT. Combining the CDR3 with reference TRBV29-1 and TRBJ1-1 gives the whole variable domain SAVISQKPSRDICQRGTSLTIQCQVDSQVTMMFWYRQQPGQSLTLIATANQGSEATYESGFVIDKFPISRPNLTFSTLTVSNMSPEDSSIYLCSVERTATNTEAFFGQGTRLTVV.

This clone was detected a few times. The chain employs TRBV7-3 and TRBJ2-5; tentative D call: TRBD2 (6 bases). Germline CDR1 and CDR2: SGHTA and FQGTGA. The V and J ends lost 1 base and 2 bases respectively, with 11 bases between them. The length of the CDR3 is 15 residues. In DNA, the CDR3 is TGTGCCAGCAGCTTAATGCGGGGTCCACAAGAGACCCAGTACTTC. It encodes CASSLMRGPQETQYF.

The V call is TRBV4-1, the J call TRBJ1-3; D gene ambiguous. Per germline, CDR1 MGHRA and CDR2 YSYEKL. The CDR3 spans 15 residues. V gave up 5 bases and J gave up 1 base, with 12 bases separating them. For the CDR3, the DNA is TGCGCCAGCAGCTCAACTGGAGCTTCTGGAAACACCATATATTTT. Amino acid sequence: CASSSTGASGNTIYF.

The table lists this clone with a count of one. The V call is TRBV2, the J call TRBJ1-1; no reliable D call. CDR1 and CDR2 (germline): SNHLY, FYNNEI. Trimming took off 4 bases at V and 0 bases at J, with 9 bases between the two ends. The CDR3 totals 14 residues. In DNA form, the CDR3 reads TGTGCCAGCAGTGTTTATGGAGTGAACACTGAAGCTTTCTTT. This gives the protein CASSVYGVNTEAFF.

This clone has more than one count but fewer than ten. The chain recombines TRBV11-2 with TRBJ1-1, with TRBD1 matching over 11 bases. V was clipped by 4 bases and J by 11 bases; unmatched bases: 6. CDR3 length: 13 residues. Germline CDR1 and CDR2: SGHAT and FQNNGV. CDR3 residues: CASSSDRGQRAFF. The CDR3 DNA follows: TGTGCCAGCAGCTCGGACAGGGGGCAGCGGGCTTTCTTT.

V usage is TRBV28 and J usage is TRBJ2-5; 8 bases fit TRBD2. Germline V CDR1 and CDR2: MDHEN, SYDVKM. This CDR3 contains 14 residues. The junction had 9 bases not matched to a gene; V was cut back by 7 bases and J by 5 bases. CDR3 DNA: TGTGCCAGCAAACGGGGGGGCGCGGCCGAGACCCAGTACTTC. Its protein product is CASKRGGAAETQYF.

J is TRBJ1-1 and V is TRBV6-5; 8 nucleotides agree with TRBD1. From germline, CDR1 is MNHEY and CDR2 SVGAGI. Trimming took 2 bases from V and 1 from J; bases not matched to a gene: 3. The CDR3 runs to 15 residues. CDR3 bases: TGTGCCAGCAGTTACAACGGACAGGGGAACACTGAAGCTTTCTTT. Translated, it gives CASSYNGQGNTEAFF.

The rearrangement uses TRBV5-1 and TRBJ1-2, with D perhaps matching TRBD1 (5 bases). The CDR3 loop spans 13 amino acids. V lost 0 bases, J lost 7 bases, and 10 bases lay in between. From germline, CDR1 is SGHRS and CDR2 YFSETQ. CDR3 sequence: CASSLAGESGYTF. Written as DNA, the CDR3 is TGCGCCAGCAGCTTGGCGGGGGAGAGTGGCTACACCTTC.

The rearrangement links TRBV4-1 to TRBJ2-7, with D tentatively TRBD1 (5 bases). V dropped 2 bases and J dropped 0 bases, with 11 bases sitting between them. Per germline, CDR1 MGHRA and CDR2 YSYEKL. The CDR3 spans 15 residues. The CDR3 reads CASSQQQDPSYEQYF. CDR3 sequence (DNA): TGCGCCAGCAGCCAACAACAGGACCCCTCCTACGAGCAGTACTTC.

V usage is TRBV5-1 and J usage is TRBJ2-5; 10 nucleotides align to TRBD2. Germline CDR1 SGHRS, CDR2 YFSETQ. The J segment lost 2 bases and the V segment lost 5 bases, leaving 6 bases of the junction unmatched. The CDR3 contains 15 residues. The DNA of the CDR3 is TGCGCCAGCAGGGCCGCTAGCGGGGGTCAAGAGACCCAGTACTTC. Residues: CASRAASGGQETQYF.

This clone was counted once. The chain joins TRBV30 to TRBJ1-3; D not resolved. The CDR3 length is 14 residues. Germline V gene data show CDR1 as GTSNPN and CDR2 as SVGIG (reference sequence). V lost 0 bases and J 0 bases, leaving 6 bases between the germline ends. The CDR3 coding sequence is TGTGCCTGGAGTGTACTATACTCTGGAAACACCATATATTTT. As protein: CAWSVLYSGNTIYF.

The CDR3, as DNA: TGTGCCAGCACCATCCCGATGGGGGGGCTGAATAAATCTGAAGCTTTCTTT. Protein product: CASTIPMGGLNKSEAFF. The genes are TRBV9 and TRBJ1-1; a weak D match, TRBD1 (6 bases). Germline V lookup: CDR1 SGDLS, CDR2 YYNGEE. The ends were cut back, 6 bases at V and 6 bases at J, with 27 bases in the middle. The CDR3 is made up of 17 amino acids.

The CDR3 is CASSLDRANEQFF. DNA of the CDR3: TGTGCCAGCAGCTTAGACAGGGCGAATGAGCAGTTCTTC. The chain employs TRBV7-8 and TRBJ2-1; D is possibly TRBD1 (6 bases). Germline V CDR1 and CDR2: SGHVS, FQNEAQ. The V end was cut by 1 base, the J end by 7 bases, with 8 bases between. The CDR3 contains 13 residues. Full variable domain (missing parts from reference TRBV7-8 and TRBJ2-1): GAGVSQSPRYKVAKRGQDVALRCDPISGHVSLFWYQQALGQGPEFLTYFQNEAQLDKSGLPSDRFFAERPEGSVSTLKIQRTQQEDSAVYLCASSLDRANEQFFGPGTRLTVL.

The chain couples TRBV27 to TRBJ1-2; 7 bases match TRBD1. V lost 3 bases and J lost 8; bases outside the gene matches: 12. CDR3 size: 15 residues. Germline values: CDR1 MNHEY, CDR2 SMNVEV (reference sequence). CDR3 sequence: CASSFRRDSSFGYTF. CDR3 nucleotide sequence: TGTGCCAGCAGTTTCCGAAGGGACAGCTCTTTCGGCTACACCTTC.

This clone appeared a single time. The chain links TRBV6-5 to TRBJ1-1; D not certain. This CDR3 has 13 amino acids. CDR1 is MNHEY and CDR2 is SVGAGI in the germline V gene. Trimming left V 0 bases short and J 6 bases short, with 8 bases between. This CDR3 reads CASSYSAISEAFF. Here the CDR3 DNA reads TGTGCCAGCAGTTACTCGGCCATATCTGAAGCTTTCTTT.

The chain links TRBV28 to TRBJ2-7; maybe TRBD1 (6 bases). CDR1 is MDHEN, CDR2 SYDVKM, per germline. Deletions cut 5 bases from V and 3 bases from J, with 14 bases between. The CDR3 length is 14 residues. As DNA, the CDR3 is TGTGCCAGCAGTCCTCCGGGACAAGACTACGAGCAGTACTTC. Its protein product is CASSPPGQDYEQYF.

The gene calls are TRBV6-6 and TRBJ2-5; 7 positions agree with TRBD1. The CDR3 extends over 14 amino acids. After removal of 1 base from V and 5 bases from J, the junction contained 4 bases not matched to a gene. Germline V lookup: CDR1 MNHNY, CDR2 SVGAGI (reference sequence). CDR3: CASSYYGDSETQYF. DNA for the CDR3: TGTGCCAGCAGTTACTACGGGGACAGCGAGACCCAGTACTTC.

The V and J genes are TRBV19 and TRBJ1-1; 7 nucleotides agree with TRBD1. J lost 4 bases, V lost 10 bases, and 6 bases had no gene match. The CDR3 is 12 residues long. Germline-derived CDR1 and CDR2 are LNHDA and SQIVND (reference sequence). This chain's CDR3 is CATRDSSTEAFF. The DNA for the CDR3 is TGTGCCACCCGGGACAGCAGCACTGAAGCTTTCTTT. Filled out from reference TRBV19 and TRBJ1-1, the complete variable domain reads DGGITQSPKYLFRKEGQNVTLSCEQNLNHDAMYWYRQDPGQGLRLIYYSQIVNDFQKGDIAEGYSVSREKKESFPLTVTSAQKNPTAFYLCATRDSSTEAFFGQGTRLTVV.

The CDR3 here is CASSLDIGSYNEQFF. CDR3 nucleotides: TGTGCCAGCAGCTTAGACATCGGGTCTTACAATGAGCAGTTCTTC. The gene calls are TRBV7-2 and TRBJ2-1; D remains ambiguous. Per germline, CDR1 SGHTA and CDR2 FQGNSA. The V end lost 1 base, the J end lost 4 bases, and 11 bases lay between the germline ends. CDR3 length equals 15 residues.